The 10 T cell receptor beta chains in this list originate from one sample, sequenced in a study of blood T cell repertoires in COVID-19. Sequencing was performed with immunoSEQ multiplex PCR; in TCRdb, only in-frame clones are kept and a portion is missing. Of 280,000 or so clones in the sample, 85% were seen once. The material sequenced was PBMCs or T cells enriched from blood (not recorded which). The receptor set was obtained from a woman aged 45-59 years who had recovered from COVID-19.

A single count supports this clone. The chain is built from TRBV19 and TRBJ1-2, with D uncertain. The germline V and J ends were trimmed by 7 bases and 4 bases, with 10 bases remaining between them. Germline V gene lookup returns CDR1 LNHDA and CDR2 SQIVND (reference sequence). The CDR3 extends over 12 amino acids. CDR3 sequence: CASNGVIYGYTF. The CDR3 DNA sequence: TGTGCCAGTAACGGGGTTATCTATGGCTACACCTTC.

The rearrangement links TRBV7-9 to TRBJ2-3, with 14 bases matching TRBD2. Germline CDR1 is SEHNR and CDR2 is FQNEAQ (reference sequence). The CDR3 is made up of 15 amino acids. The junction had 5 bases not matched to a gene; V was cut back by 7 bases and J by 5 bases. CDR3 nucleotides: TGTGCCAGCACCCTCGGGACTAGCGGGGGAGATACGCAGTATTTT. This codes for CASTLGTSGGDTQYF.

J is TRBJ1-1 and V is TRBV18; TRBD1 agrees at 7 bases. The CDR3 totals 14 residues. The germline gives CDR1 KGHSH, CDR2 LQKENI. V lost 5 bases, J lost 3 bases, and 6 bases stayed unmatched. The CDR3 nucleotides are TGTGCCAGCTCATCCCGACAGGGTGACACTGAAGCTTTCTTT. Translation: CASSSRQGDTEAFF. The variable domain in full, completed from reference TRBV18 and TRBJ1-1, reads NAGVMQNPRHLVRRRGQEARLRCSPMKGHSHVYWYRQLPEEGLKFMVYLQKENIIDESGMPKERFSAEFPKEGPSILRIQQVVRGDSAAYFCASSSRQGDTEAFFGQGTRLTVV.

This rearrangement joins TRBV7-2 to TRBJ2-1; a possible D gene is TRBD1 (5 bases). Trimming stripped 7 bases from V and 0 bases from J, with 19 bases between. The germline V gene encodes CDR1 SGHTA and CDR2 FQGNSA. This CDR3 is built from 17 residues. CDR3 nucleotides: TGTGCCAGCACCCAAGGGGAATTAGCCTACTCCTACAATGAGCAGTTCTTC. Protein sequence: CASTQGELAYSYNEQFF.

This chain joins TRBV19 and TRBJ2-3, with a possible D match to TRBD2 (5 bases). In germline, CDR1 is LNHDA, CDR2 SQIVND (reference sequence). This CDR3 comprises 16 residues. V lost 5 bases, J lost 4 bases, and 19 bases lay in between. The CDR3 bases are TGTGCCAGTAGTGACCCCCGGGGTGGGGAGTCAGATACGCAGTATTTT. This encodes CASSDPRGGESDTQYF. The entire variable domain, with the rest obtained from reference TRBV19 and TRBJ2-3, is as follows: DGGITQSPKYLFRKEGQNVTLSCEQNLNHDAMYWYRQDPGQGLRLIYYSQIVNDFQKGDIAEGYSVSREKKESFPLTVTSAQKNPTAFYLCASSDPRGGESDTQYFGPGTRLTVL.

The chain employs TRBV5-4 and TRBJ2-5; D is uncertain. The V gene's germline CDR1 is SGHNT and CDR2 YYREEE (reference sequence). The CDR3 covers 13 residues. Trimming shortened V by 2 bases and J by 4 bases, and 9 bases separated the two germline ends. The DNA for the CDR3 is TGTGCCAGCAGCTTTCCACCGAGAGAGACCCAGTACTTC. This sequence encodes CASSFPPRETQYF.

The chain joins TRBV7-6 to TRBJ1-3, with TRBD1 matching 7 bases. The CDR3 spans 17 residues. Unmatched junction bases numbered 7, after V lost 2 bases and J lost 0 bases. CDR1 is SGHVS and CDR2 is FNYEAQ in the germline V gene. The CDR3 DNA reads as TGTGCCAGCAGCTTAACGGGACAGAAGAACTCTGGAAACACCATATATTTT. It encodes CASSLTGQKNSGNTIYF.

This chain uses TRBV5-1 with TRBJ1-5; no reliable D call. Between the trimmed V and J ends, which lost 3 bases and 5 bases, there was a span of 6 bases. CDR1 SGHRS and CDR2 YFSETQ come from the germline V gene. The CDR3 sequence is 12 residues long. CDR3 in DNA: TGCGCCAGCAGCTCACTACATCAGCCCCAGCATTTT. It codes for CASSSLHQPQHF.

The chain joins TRBV10-3 to TRBJ2-1, with 11 positions matching TRBD2. Germline V lookup: CDR1 ENHRY, CDR2 SYGVKD. V lost 10 bases, J lost 5 bases, and 7 bases stayed unmatched. CDR3 length: 14 amino acids. CDR3 bases: TGTGCCACCAACGGACTAGCGGGTAACAATGAGCAGTTCTTC. Protein product: CATNGLAGNNEQFF.

This clone was seen only once. The V call is TRBV14, the J call TRBJ1-6; 7 nucleotides line up with TRBD1. V trimming: 4 bases; J trimming: 12 bases; junction bases outside the gene matches: 9. The V gene's germline CDR1 is SGHDN and CDR2 FVKESK. The CDR3 is 14 residues long. CDR3 sequence reads: CASSLQDRRIPLHF. The DNA of the CDR3 is TGTGCCAGCAGCCTTCAGGACAGGCGTATACCCCTCCACTTT. Drawing the rest from reference TRBV14 and TRBJ1-6, the complete variable domain is EAGVTQFPSHSVIEKGQTVTLRCDPISGHDNLYWYRRVMGKEIKFLLHFVKESKQDESGMPNNRFLAERTGGTYSTLKVQPAELEDSGVYFCASSLQDRRIPLHFGNGTRLTVT.